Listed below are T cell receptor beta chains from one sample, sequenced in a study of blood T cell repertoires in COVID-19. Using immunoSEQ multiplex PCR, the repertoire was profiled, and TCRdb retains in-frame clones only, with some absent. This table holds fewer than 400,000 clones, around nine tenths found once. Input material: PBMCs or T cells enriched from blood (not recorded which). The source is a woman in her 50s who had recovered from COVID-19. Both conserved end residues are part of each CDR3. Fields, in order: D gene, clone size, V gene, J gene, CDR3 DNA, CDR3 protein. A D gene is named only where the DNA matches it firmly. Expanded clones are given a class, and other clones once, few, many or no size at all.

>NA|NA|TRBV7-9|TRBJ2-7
TGTGCCAGCAGCTTCTCCTTGCGCGGCTACGAGCAGTACTTC
CASSFSLRGYEQYF
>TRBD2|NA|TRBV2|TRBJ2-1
TGTGCCAGCTCGGACAAGGGACTAGCGGGGTCCAATGAGCAGTTCTTC
CASSDKGLAGSNEQFF
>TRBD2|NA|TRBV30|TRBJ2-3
TGTGCCTGGGGACGGGGACTAGCGGGGGGCACAGATACGCAGTATTTT
CAWGRGLAGGTDTQYF
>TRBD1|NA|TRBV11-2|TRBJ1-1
TGTGCCAGCAGCAGGGGACAGATGAACACTGAAGCTTTCTTT
CASSRGQMNTEAFF
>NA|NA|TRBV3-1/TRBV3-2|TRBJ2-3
TGTGCCAGCAGCCCGGCGGTCAGACGCACAGATACGCAGTATTTT
CASSPAVRRTDTQYF
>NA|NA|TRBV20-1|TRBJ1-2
TGCAGTGCCGCCCCGGGGGGAGGCTACACCTTC
CSAAPGGGYTF
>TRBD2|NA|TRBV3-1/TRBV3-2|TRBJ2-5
TGTGCCAGCAGCCAAGAATCGTCCCGGCGGGGGGGGAAGACCCAGTACTTC
CASSQESSRRGGKTQYF
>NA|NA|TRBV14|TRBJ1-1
TGTGCCAGCAGCCGGCATTGGACAGAGGAAGCTTTCTTT
CASSRHWTEEAFF
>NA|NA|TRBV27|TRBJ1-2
TGTGCCAGCAGTTTTCGGGGGAGGGGATCCGGCTACACCTTC
CASSFRGRGSGYTF
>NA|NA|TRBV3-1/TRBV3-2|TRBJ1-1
TGTGCCAGCAGCCAAGGGGCTAACTTGAACACTGAAGCTTTCTTT
CASSQGANLNTEAFF
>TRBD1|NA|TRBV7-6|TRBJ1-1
TGTGCCAGCAGTTCCCAGGGACAGGGGCCTTCAGGAATACAAGCTTTCTTT
CASSSQGQGPSGIQAFF
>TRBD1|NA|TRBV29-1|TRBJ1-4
TGCAGCGCTGATGACAGGGGGACCGACGGTGAAAAACTGTTTTTT
CSADDRGTDGEKLFF
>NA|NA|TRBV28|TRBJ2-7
TGTGCCAGCAGTTTACAGGGATCCTACGAGCAGTACTTC
CASSLQGSYEQYF
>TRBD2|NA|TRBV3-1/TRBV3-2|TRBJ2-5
TGTGCCAGCAGCCAAGGGGGAGGGAAGACCCAGTACTTC
CASSQGGGKTQYF
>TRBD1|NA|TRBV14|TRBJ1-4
TGTGCCAGCAGCCGGGAGTCAGGGGGTAATGAAAAACTGTTTTTT
CASSRESGGNEKLFF
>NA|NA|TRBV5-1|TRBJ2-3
TGCGCCAGCAGCCGGAGCCAGGGGGGCCCAGATACGCAGTATTTT
CASSRSQGGPDTQYF
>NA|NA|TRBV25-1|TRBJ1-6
TGTGCCAGCAGTGAATACGAGGAGAATTCACCCCTCCACTTT
CASSEYEENSPLHF
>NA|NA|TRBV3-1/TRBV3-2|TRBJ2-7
TGTGCCAGCAGCCCGAGGGGGGGGGAGCAGTACTTC
CASSPRGGEQYF
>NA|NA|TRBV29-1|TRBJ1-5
TGCAGCGTGAGGGCCCCGGGGAGCAATCAGCCCCAGCATTTT
CSVRAPGSNQPQHF
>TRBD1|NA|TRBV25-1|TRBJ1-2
TGTGCCAGCAGTCCAGGGGGCGACTTGGGCTACACCTTC
CASSPGGDLGYTF
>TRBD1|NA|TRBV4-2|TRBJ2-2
TGTGCCAGCAGCCAAGGACAGGGGTCCTCCGGGGAGCTGTTTTTT
CASSQGQGSSGELFF
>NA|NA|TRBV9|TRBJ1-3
TGTGCCAGCAGCGAGCTCGGAGGGTACTCTGGAAACACCATATATTTT
CASSELGGYSGNTIYF
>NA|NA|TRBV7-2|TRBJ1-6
TGTGCCAGCAGCCCCGTGGGACTTAGGGTTGACTCACCCCTCCACTTT
CASSPVGLRVDSPLHF
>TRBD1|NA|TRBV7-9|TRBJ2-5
TGTGCCAGCAGCTTAGATTCCGCAGGGGGCAGGGAGACCCAGTACTTC
CASSLDSAGGRETQYF
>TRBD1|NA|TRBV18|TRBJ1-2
TGTGCCAGCTCTCAAAGGGGACAGGCTAACTATGGCTACACCTTC
CASSQRGQANYGYTF
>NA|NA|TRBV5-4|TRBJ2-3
TGTGCCAGCAGCCCTCAAACTGGGCAAGATACGCAGTATTTT
CASSPQTGQDTQYF
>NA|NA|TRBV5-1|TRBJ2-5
TGCGCCAGCAGCTTCGGACTAACTCAAAGAATTACGGGAGAGACCCAGTACTTC
CASSFGLTQRITGETQYF
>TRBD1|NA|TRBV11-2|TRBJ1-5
TGTGCCAGCAGCCTTGACAGGGGGGCTCAGCCCCAGCATTTT
CASSLDRGAQPQHF
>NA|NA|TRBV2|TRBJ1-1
TGTGCCAGCAGTGAGGGAGGCACTGAAGCTTTCTTT
CASSEGGTEAFF
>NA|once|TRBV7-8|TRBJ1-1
TGTGCCAGCAGCTTCAAAAACACAGAAATCATGAACACTGAAGCTTTCTTT
CASSFKNTEIMNTEAFF
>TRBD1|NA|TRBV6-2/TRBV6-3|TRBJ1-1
TGTGCCAGCAGCCAACAGGGGCGGCTGGCTGAAGCTTTCTTT
CASSQQGRLAEAFF
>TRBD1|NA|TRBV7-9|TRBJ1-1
TGTGCCAGCAGCTCCGTCGGACAGGGAGGGGGGAACACTGAAGCTTTCTTT
CASSSVGQGGGNTEAFF
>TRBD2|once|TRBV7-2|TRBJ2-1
TGTGCCAGCAGCTTAGGGACTAGCGGGGGGCCAATCCGTTACAATGAGCAGTTCTTC
CASSLGTSGGPIRYNEQFF
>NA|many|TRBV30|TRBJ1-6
TGTGCCTGGACTAAAGGGGGTAAGGCACCCCTCCACTTT
CAWTKGGKAPLHF
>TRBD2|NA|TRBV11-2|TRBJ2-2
TGTGCCAGCAGCTTAACTAGCGGGGCTGTTAACGCCGGGGAGCTGTTTTTT
CASSLTSGAVNAGELFF
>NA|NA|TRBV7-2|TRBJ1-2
TGTGCCAGCAGCTTAGATACCACAGGGTGGTATGGCTACACCTTC
CASSLDTTGWYGYTF
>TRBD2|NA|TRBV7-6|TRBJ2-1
TGTGCCAGCAGCTTATCGGGACTAGCGGGGCATAATGAGCAGTTCTTC
CASSLSGLAGHNEQFF
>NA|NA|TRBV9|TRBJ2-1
TGTGCCAGCAGCCCACGCTTTGAAAGGGGTGAGCAGTTCTTC
CASSPRFERGEQFF
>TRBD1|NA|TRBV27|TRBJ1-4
TGTGCCAGCCGACAGGGGAGTGAAAAACTGTTTTTT
CASRQGSEKLFF
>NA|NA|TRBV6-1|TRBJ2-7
TGTGCCAGCAGTGAAGAAGTGGGGGGGACAGGATCCTACGAGCAGTACTTC
CASSEEVGGTGSYEQYF
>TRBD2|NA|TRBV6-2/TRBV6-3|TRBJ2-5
TGTGCCAGCAGTTACAGTACGGACTCTATTATGCGGGGGGGTGAGACCCAGTACTTC
CASSYSTDSIMRGGETQYF
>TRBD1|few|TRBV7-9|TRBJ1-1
TGTGCCAGCAGCCGAACGGACAGGACGTCTTTCTTT
CASSRTDRTSFF
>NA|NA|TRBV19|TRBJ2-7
TGTGCCAGTAGCCTACAGGGTCACTACGAGCAGTACTTC
CASSLQGHYEQYF
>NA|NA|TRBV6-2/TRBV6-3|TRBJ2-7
TGTGCCAGCAGTTACCCCCGGGGTCCACCACTCTACGAGCAGTACTTC
CASSYPRGPPLYEQYF
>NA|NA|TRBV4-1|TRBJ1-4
TGCGCCAGCAGCCAAGATCTCCGGAATGAAAAACTGTTTTTT
CASSQDLRNEKLFF